The present entry profiles one TCR beta chain with its context. TCRdb's table, derived via immunoSEQ multiplex PCR, lists solely in-frame clones and lacks some. The profile covers some 49,000 clones, with about 88% appearing a single time and about 52% taken by the ten largest. The source of the sample is a study of OX40 agonist ivuxolimab in advanced cancers. Study background: Three patients, one with hepatocellular carcinoma and two with cutaneous melanoma, achieved partial responses.

Germline V gene lookup returns CDR1 SGHVS and CDR2 FQNEAQ. The CDR3 spans 16 residues. The input for sequencing was CD4+ or CD8+ T cells sorted from blood, taken in a trial of the OX40 agonist ivuxolimab. The receptor was isolated from an adult with an advanced solid tumor such as melanoma, head and neck, liver or kidney cancer. The rearrangement links TRBV7-8 to TRBJ2-5; tentatively, D is TRBD1 or TRBD2 (5 bases each). The assigned J gene may be wrong: the sequence end matches TRBJ2-7 better. CDR3 coding DNA: TGTGCCAGCAGCTCCCTCTCCGGGGCATATTCCTACGAGCAGTACTTC. Translated: CASSSLSGAYSYEQYF.